Below are 22 T cell receptor beta chains sequenced from a single sample in a study of TIL therapy for anti-PD-1-resistant metastatic lung cancer. This was the immunoSEQ v3 assay. Only in-frame clones appear in the TCRdb table, and some are missing; sequencing was by immunoSEQ multiplex PCR. The table includes under 70,000 clones, roughly 84% detected once. The time point here: pre-treatment sample, taken before nivolumab and TIL therapy. The specimen was blood, collected at baseline. The receptors here all came from a person aged 25-80 years with non-small cell lung cancer.

The chain links TRBV6-5 to TRBJ1-3; D is ambiguous. Germline CDR1 and CDR2: MNHEY and SVGAGI. The CDR3 extends over 15 amino acids. Deletions cut 5 bases from V and 1 base from J, with 12 bases between. CDR3 sequence: CASSRAGESGNTIYF. The CDR3 region has the DNA TGTGCCAGCAGTAGGGCAGGCGAGTCTGGAAACACCATATATTTT.

The chain employs TRBV3-1 (or the pseudogene TRBV3-2) and TRBJ1-2; 9 bases align to TRBD1. This CDR3 comprises 14 residues. Unmatched junction bases numbered 4, after V lost 6 bases and J lost 2 bases. Germline lookup yields CDR1 LGHDT and CDR2 YNNKEL (reference sequence). The CDR3 region is CASRGDRENYGYTF. CDR3 DNA sequence: TGTGCCAGCAGAGGGGACAGGGAAAACTATGGCTACACCTTC.

V is TRBV5-1 and J is TRBJ2-6, with D tentatively TRBD1 or TRBD2 (6 bases each). V was pared by 2 bases and J by 0 bases, with 9 bases between. CDR1 and CDR2 (germline): SGHRS, YFSETQ. The CDR3 length is 16 residues. CDR3 sequence: CASSLGGFSGANVLTF. The CDR3 DNA follows: TGCGCCAGCAGCTTAGGGGGGTTCTCTGGGGCCAACGTCCTGACTTTC.

The rearrangement uses TRBV2 and TRBJ2-3, with D possibly being TRBD1 or TRBD2 (5 bases each). Germline assignment: CDR1 SNHLY and CDR2 FYNNEI. V was pared by 10 bases and J by 8 bases, with 25 bases between. CDR3 size: 15 residues. The CDR3 loop reads CATSPSGTLPATQYF. CDR3 in DNA: TGTGCCACATCCCCGTCCGGGACCCTCCCGGCTACGCAGTATTTT.

The genes are TRBV18 and TRBJ1-6; tentatively, D is TRBD1 (5 bases). Trimming removed 0 bases from V and 4 bases from J, with 10 bases in between. This CDR3 contains 16 residues. Germline CDR1 KGHSH, CDR2 LQKENI. The CDR3 DNA sequence: TGTGCCAGCTCACCACCGCAGGGCGGGTATAATTCACCCCTCCACTTT. It encodes CASSPPQGGYNSPLHF.

This sequence joins TRBV12-5 and TRBJ1-2; 7 bases line up with TRBD1. CDR1 is LGHNT and CDR2 is FRNRAP in the germline V gene. The CDR3 is made up of 15 amino acids. The J segment lost 4 bases and the V segment lost 6 bases, leaving 11 bases of the junction unmatched. CDR3 in DNA: TGTGCTAGTGGGCCTCCAGGGGGAAGTATCTATGGCTACACCTTC. Translation: CASGPPGGSIYGYTF.

The J gene is TRBJ2-5, the V gene TRBV5-1; TRBD1 agrees at 9 bases. The CDR3 totals 17 residues. CDR1 is SGHRS and CDR2 is YFSETQ in the germline V gene. With V trimmed by 4 bases and J by 3 bases, 13 bases remained unmatched. This CDR3 is CASSQTVGQGVKETQYF. The CDR3 bases are TGCGCCAGCAGCCAGACGGTGGGACAGGGAGTAAAAGAGACCCAGTACTTC.

This clone has just one count. The V gene is TRBV4-1, the J gene TRBJ1-1, with a tentative D call TRBD1 (5 bases). The CDR3 has 14 residues. Germline values: CDR1 MGHRA, CDR2 YSYEKL. Trimming cost V 0 bases and J 4 bases, with 9 bases left between them. The CDR3 region has the DNA TGCGCCAGCAGCCAAGATATTGGGGGCACTGAAGCTTTCTTT. It yields the protein CASSQDIGGTEAFF.

CDR3 DNA: TGTGCCAGCAGCCCGGTTGGTAGTCGTAATGAGCAGTTCTTC. This gives the protein CASSPVGSRNEQFF. The chain has TRBV6-2 or TRBV6-3 and TRBJ2-1; D is undetermined. Germline V gene data show CDR1 as MNHEY and CDR2 as SVGEGT. CDR3 length: 14 amino acids. V was shortened by 6 bases and J by 7 bases, with 16 bases between the two germline ends.

The chain couples TRBV2 to TRBJ2-7, with TRBD2 matching 10 bases. This CDR3 is built from 14 residues. Germline V CDR1 and CDR2: SNHLY, FYNNEI. After removal of 6 bases from V and 3 bases from J, the junction contained 5 bases not matched to a gene. The CDR3 bases are TGTGCCAGCAGACGGACTAGCGGTCGCTACGAGCAGTACTTC. This sequence encodes CASRRTSGRYEQYF.

This chain joins TRBV6-6 and TRBJ2-1, with 7 bases fitting TRBD2. Germline trimming cut 5 bases from V and 10 bases from J; bases unmatched to any gene: 11. The CDR3 contains 14 residues. Germline V gene lookup returns CDR1 MNHNY and CDR2 SVGAGI (reference sequence). CDR3 nucleotides: TGTGCCAGCAGTACAACGGGGACTACCCGGGAGCAGTTCTTC. It translates to CASSTTGTTREQFF.

The chain links TRBV2 to TRBJ2-2, with a tentative D call TRBD1 (6 bases). V lost 6 bases to trimming and J lost 7 bases, with 24 bases between them. This CDR3 spans 17 amino acids. The germline gives CDR1 SNHLY, CDR2 FYNNEI. CDR3 coding DNA: TGTGCCAGCAGCATAGACAGGATGCGCGTTAGGGGCGGGGAGCTGTTTTTT. The encoded protein is CASSIDRMRVRGGELFF. The variable domain in full, with the rest retrieved from reference TRBV2 and TRBJ2-2, is EPEVTQTPSHQVTQMGQEVILRCVPISNHLYFYWYRQILGQKVEFLVSFYNNEISEKSEIFDDQFSVERPDGSNFTLKIRSTKLEDSAMYFCASSIDRMRVRGGELFFGEGSRLTVL.

This clone was picked up one time. The chain combines TRBV2 with TRBJ1-3, with 7 bases aligning to TRBD1. CDR1 SNHLY and CDR2 FYNNEI come from the germline V gene. V lost 2 bases, J lost 7 bases, and 5 bases stayed unmatched. The CDR3 is made up of 14 amino acids. The CDR3 sequence is CASSEQTGRNTIYF. DNA for the CDR3: TGTGCCAGCAGTGAACAGACAGGGCGGAACACCATATATTTT.

The chain combines TRBV7-9 with TRBJ2-3; 8 bases are shared with TRBD2. Germline V gene data show CDR1 as SEHNR and CDR2 as FQNEAQ (reference sequence). The CDR3 length is 16 residues. The V segment lost 3 bases and the J segment 1 base; nucleotides outside the gene matches: 6. The CDR3 protein is CASSFPHSGGTDTQYF. CDR3 bases: TGTGCCAGCAGCTTTCCTCATAGCGGGGGCACAGATACGCAGTATTTT.

The V gene is TRBV6-5, the J gene TRBJ2-7, with 9 bases aligning to TRBD1. CDR3 size: 16 residues. Per the germline V gene, CDR1 is MNHEY and CDR2 is SVGAGI. Trimming at V came to 2 bases and at J to 6 bases, leaving 11 bases not matched to a gene. CDR3 sequence (DNA): TGTGCCAGCAGTTACGCCGGGGGGACAGGGCCCTCCGAGCAGTACTTC. Protein: CASSYAGGTGPSEQYF.

V usage is TRBV5-6 and J usage is TRBJ1-4, with 11 positions matching TRBD1. Germline V gene sequence: CDR1 SGHDT, CDR2 YYEEEE. V shed 4 bases, J shed 8 bases, and the junction held 16 bases outside the gene matches. The length of the CDR3 is 18 residues. This chain's CDR3 is CASSPGTGGVFFGEKLFF. The CDR3 coding sequence is TGTGCCAGCAGCCCTGGGACAGGGGGAGTTTTTTTCGGGGAAAAACTGTTTTTT. The whole variable domain, filled in from reference TRBV5-6 and TRBJ1-4, reads DAGVTQSPTHLIKTRGQQVTLRCSPKSGHDTVSWYQQALGQGPQFIFQYYEEEERQRGNFPDRFSGHQFPNYSSELNVNALLLGDSALYLCASSPGTGGVFFGEKLFFGSGTQLSVL.

This clone was seen once. The CDR3 DNA is TGCGCCAGCAGCTCGCCGACAGCTTCCTATGGCTACACCTTC. Translating gives CASSSPTASYGYTF. V and J are TRBV5-1 and TRBJ1-2, with TRBD1 as a possible D gene (5 bases). Germline-derived CDR1 and CDR2 are SGHRS and YFSETQ. Trimming stripped 3 bases from V and 4 bases from J, with 13 bases between. This CDR3 spans 14 amino acids.

This rearrangement joins TRBV19 to TRBJ2-3, with TRBD1 matching 8 bases. The V and J ends lost 7 bases and 1 base, in that order; junction bases with no gene match: 4. The length of the CDR3 is 14 residues. Germline V gene data show CDR1 as LNHDA and CDR2 as SQIVND (reference sequence). CDR3 sequence: CASKPGQGTDTQYF. The CDR3 nucleotides are TGTGCCAGTAAGCCGGGACAGGGCACAGATACGCAGTATTTT.

This chain joins TRBV28 and TRBJ2-3; possibly TRBD1 for D (6 bases). CDR1 and CDR2 (germline): MDHEN, SYDVKM. Trimming removed 4 bases from V and 4 bases from J, with 15 bases in between. CDR3 length: 15 amino acids. CDR3: CASSWARGMADTQYF. The DNA for the CDR3 is TGTGCCAGCAGTTGGGCGAGGGGGATGGCAGATACGCAGTATTTT.

V is TRBV5-8 and J is TRBJ2-1; D perhaps matches TRBD1 (5 bases). The length of the CDR3 is 13 residues. The germline V gene encodes CDR1 SGHTS and CDR2 YDEGEE. V shed 4 bases and J shed 8 bases, with 13 bases lying between them. The CDR3: CASSPGIWDEQFF. The CDR3 nucleotides are TGTGCCAGCAGCCCAGGGATCTGGGATGAGCAGTTCTTC.

The chain couples TRBV20-1 to TRBJ1-1; the D is unclear. V was trimmed by 2 bases and J by 8 bases, leaving 9 bases between them. The CDR3 covers 11 residues. Germline values: CDR1 DFQATT, CDR2 SNEGSKA (reference sequence). The DNA for the CDR3 is TGCAGTGCTAGAAGGACGGGAGAAGCTTTCTTT. Its protein product is CSARRTGEAFF.

The V and J genes are TRBV2 and TRBJ1-2; 9 bases map to TRBD1. Germline V gene lookup returns CDR1 SNHLY and CDR2 FYNNEI. CDR3 length: 14 amino acids. Trimming took 6 bases from V and 5 from J; bases not matched to a gene: 7. The CDR3: CASRRGQGGYGYTF. CDR3 sequence (DNA): TGTGCCAGCAGAAGGGGACAGGGTGGTTATGGCTACACCTTC. The full variable domain, with the rest looked up from reference TRBV2 and TRBJ1-2, is EPEVTQTPSHQVTQMGQEVILRCVPISNHLYFYWYRQILGQKVEFLVSFYNNEISEKSEIFDDQFSVERPDGSNFTLKIRSTKLEDSAMYFCASRRGQGGYGYTFGSGTRLTVV.